The clone carrying this T cell receptor beta chain was picked up a small number of times. Its target is not known. This sample stems from a study of T-cell memory formation after mild COVID-19. Overall study context: TCR clusters were mostly donor specific.

Regarding the study as a whole: Those CD4+ clones that contracted were mainly in CM and EM (CD8+ ones in EMRA).

The authors produced TCR alpha and TCR beta cDNA libraries with sample barcodes and UMIs by 5'RACE using constant-segment primers. TCRdb reprocessed the 5' RACE reads with MiXCR, giving one entry per CDR3 protein. The sample comprises around 530,000 distinct CDR3 sequences, 20% to 25% of which are singletons, and about 8.2% rests with the top ten. Germline loops: CDR1 SGHRS, CDR2 YFSETQ. The CDR3 sequence is 15 residues long. V lost 1 base and J lost 3, with 13 bases in between. The receptor was isolated from an adult woman who had mild COVID-19 (a few samples of this study predate the infection). Cell type and time point are not known. This chain connects TRBV5-1 to TRBJ2-5; the D is unclear. Sample: PBMCs or a T cell subset sorted from them (not recorded which). CDR3 in amino acids: CASSLFGQAKETQYF. For the CDR3, the DNA is TGCGCCAGCAGCTTGTTTGGGCAGGCAAAAGAGACCCAGTACTTC.